This is a list of T cell receptor beta chains from one sample in a study of PD-1 blockade in classical Hodgkin lymphoma. The protocol was immunoSEQ multiplex PCR, while the TCRdb copy is restricted to in-frame clones and leaves out a portion. The table lists thousands of clones, around 77% of them singletons. Here the sequenced sample was CD4+ T cells from blood, taken at baseline. The receptors originated from a human donor with classical Hodgkin lymphoma. Each CDR3 is given without its conserved first and last residue. The order of the fields is CDR3 length, V gene, J gene, CDR3 protein.

CDR3 length: 10
V gene: TRBV7-9
J gene: TRBJ2-7
CDR3 protein: ASTREGYEQY

CDR3 length: 15
V gene: TRBV4-1
J gene: TRBJ1-2
CDR3 protein: ASSQVGTGGANYGYT

CDR3 length: 14
V gene: TRBV10-3
J gene: TRBJ1-3
CDR3 protein: AISEIGRLSGNTIY

CDR3 length: 11
V gene: TRBV5-5
J gene: TRBJ2-7
CDR3 protein: ASSPFPDAEQY

CDR3 length: 13
V gene: TRBV5-1
J gene: TRBJ1-5
CDR3 protein: ASSLDGSSNQPQH

CDR3 length: 9
V gene: TRBV5-6
J gene: TRBJ2-1
CDR3 protein: ASSFYNEQF

CDR3 length: 13
V gene: TRBV5-4
J gene: TRBJ2-1
CDR3 protein: ASSLDRGSYNEQF

CDR3 length: 13
V gene: TRBV10-3
J gene: TRBJ1-2
CDR3 protein: AIARQGVENYGYT

CDR3 length: 14
V gene: TRBV5-4
J gene: TRBJ2-3
CDR3 protein: ASSGWAGGATDTQY

CDR3 length: 11
V gene: TRBV5-4
J gene: TRBJ2-5
CDR3 protein: ASSLGSQETQY

CDR3 length: 12
V gene: TRBV18
J gene: TRBJ1-2
CDR3 protein: ASSSGQANYGYT

CDR3 length: 15
V gene: TRBV5-1
J gene: TRBJ2-3
CDR3 protein: ASSLWTSGGRTDTQY

CDR3 length: 13
V gene: TRBV11-2
J gene: TRBJ2-1
CDR3 protein: ASSLAGGRYNEQF

CDR3 length: 12
V gene: TRBV19
J gene: TRBJ1-1
CDR3 protein: ASKTGQLNTEAF

CDR3 length: 12
V gene: TRBV10-3
J gene: TRBJ2-7
CDR3 protein: AASPSGGVYEQY

CDR3 length: 13
V gene: TRBV19
J gene: TRBJ1-5
CDR3 protein: ASSLGGGRNQPQH

CDR3 length: 12
V gene: TRBV6-1
J gene: TRBJ1-3
CDR3 protein: ASRDRATGNTIY

CDR3 length: 13
V gene: TRBV7-2
J gene: TRBJ2-7
CDR3 protein: ASSFGSGGYYEQY

CDR3 length: 15
V gene: TRBV7-2
J gene: TRBJ2-7
CDR3 protein: ASSLGYRGTVPYEQY

CDR3 length: 10
V gene: TRBV6-5
J gene: TRBJ1-2
CDR3 protein: ASTEKPYGYT

CDR3 length: 10
V gene: TRBV4-3
J gene: TRBJ2-1
CDR3 protein: ASSQVGGEQF

CDR3 length: 10
V gene: TRBV28
J gene: TRBJ2-7
CDR3 protein: ASGGAPYEQY

CDR3 length: 11
V gene: TRBV11-1
J gene: TRBJ1-1
CDR3 protein: ASSLRRTEEAF

CDR3 length: 13
V gene: TRBV27
J gene: TRBJ2-7
CDR3 protein: ASSSATGNDYEQY

CDR3 length: 13
V gene: TRBV2
J gene: TRBJ1-4
CDR3 protein: ASSDRGTANEKLF

CDR3 length: 12
V gene: TRBV7-8
J gene: TRBJ2-5
CDR3 protein: ASSLAGGAETQY

CDR3 length: 11
V gene: TRBV18
J gene: TRBJ1-2
CDR3 protein: ASSTGQEYGYT

CDR3 length: 11
V gene: TRBV5-4
J gene: TRBJ2-5
CDR3 protein: ASSLNRVETQY

CDR3 length: 11
V gene: TRBV29-1
J gene: TRBJ2-1
CDR3 protein: SVSRTRYNEQF

CDR3 length: 12
V gene: TRBV14
J gene: TRBJ2-7
CDR3 protein: ASSPRRGSYEQY

CDR3 length: 11
V gene: TRBV2
J gene: TRBJ1-5
CDR3 protein: ASSGDSNQPQH

CDR3 length: 14
V gene: TRBV13
J gene: TRBJ2-2
CDR3 protein: ASSPGSPTINGELF

CDR3 length: 11
V gene: TRBV11-1
J gene: TRBJ2-5
CDR3 protein: ASSGRVRETQY

CDR3 length: 12
V gene: TRBV27
J gene: TRBJ1-4
CDR3 protein: ASSFRPQNEKLF

CDR3 length: 11
V gene: TRBV5-4
J gene: TRBJ2-2
CDR3 protein: ASSFRRTGELF

CDR3 length: 12
V gene: TRBV7-9
J gene: TRBJ1-3
CDR3 protein: ASSLAATGNTIY

CDR3 length: 11
V gene: TRBV5-1
J gene: TRBJ2-1
CDR3 protein: ASSSGQGGEQF

CDR3 length: 15
V gene: TRBV4-1
J gene: TRBJ1-2
CDR3 protein: ASSQDGAWGRDYGYT

CDR3 length: 11
V gene: TRBV6-1
J gene: TRBJ2-3
CDR3 protein: ASIRSKTDTQY

CDR3 length: 13
V gene: TRBV5-1
J gene: TRBJ2-7
CDR3 protein: ASSLGGNSNYEQY

CDR3 length: 14
V gene: TRBV5-6
J gene: TRBJ1-3
CDR3 protein: ASSLGGPLSGNTIY

CDR3 length: 12
V gene: TRBV15
J gene: TRBJ2-1
CDR3 protein: ATAPLDRADEQF

CDR3 length: 15
V gene: TRBV9
J gene: TRBJ1-4
CDR3 protein: ASNTGTGGTAREKLF

CDR3 length: 11
V gene: TRBV27
J gene: TRBJ1-2
CDR3 protein: ASSYSVRSGYT

CDR3 length: 12
V gene: TRBV10-3
J gene: TRBJ1-5
CDR3 protein: AISAGGRNQPQH

CDR3 length: 14
V gene: TRBV4-3
J gene: TRBJ2-2
CDR3 protein: ASSQEGGSNTGELF

CDR3 length: 14
V gene: TRBV18
J gene: TRBJ1-3
CDR3 protein: ASSPPRTRSGNTIY

CDR3 length: 12
V gene: TRBV10-3
J gene: TRBJ1-2
CDR3 protein: AISESGSSHGYT

CDR3 length: 13
V gene: TRBV19
J gene: TRBJ1-5
CDR3 protein: ASSISRGVGQPQH

CDR3 length: 11
V gene: TRBV7-2
J gene: TRBJ2-3
CDR3 protein: ASSSADTDTQY

CDR3 length: 12
V gene: TRBV6-5
J gene: TRBJ1-1
CDR3 protein: ASSFRGIGTEAF

CDR3 length: 11
V gene: TRBV7-3
J gene: TRBJ2-7
CDR3 protein: ASSLNRAHEQY